This paragraph covers one T cell receptor beta chain sequence. Its antigen target is currently unknown. Base-call qualities are not available, and no considerably larger clone is one nucleotide away. This specimen comes from a study of CD8+ T cells in alopecia areata (dated by TCRdb to 2017 to 2018). With regard to the full study: Treated patients were enrolled in an open-label pilot trial of oral tofacitinib at 5 to 10 mg twice daily for moderate-to-severe alopecia areata. High-throughput TCRbeta sequencing was used to examine T cell clonal expansion in alopecia areata in both the C3H/HeJ mouse model and human patients. Tofacitinib was administered for 6 to 18 months, and 6 months of follow-up off drug were then conducted to assess delayed response and recurrence. Scalp clonality was compared among normal scalp (n=4), patchy alopecia areata scalp (n=8), and alopecia totalis/universalis scalp (n=8). TCRbeta CDR3 regions were amplified by immunoSEQ multiplex PCR using 35 Vbeta forward and 13 Jbeta reverse primers. Scalp tissue and sorted CD4+ and CD8+ peripheral blood T cells from patchy and totalis/universalis alopecia areata patients and from healthy controls were covered by human TCRbeta sequencing. RNA was extracted with the PAXgene miRNA kit for fixed scalp, the miRNeasy kit for PBMCs, and the RNeasy kit for mouse skin. Tofacitinib-treated patients had biopsies at baseline and at 4 and 24 weeks of treatment, with a later scalp biopsy in several patients.

The time point label on this specimen signifies: baseline before oral tofacitinib. Lesional scalp punch biopsies and peripheral blood were obtained from alopecia areata patients. After PBMCs were isolated by density centrifugation and stained for CD3, CD4 and CD8, a FACSAria was used to sort CD4+ and CD8+ T cells. The library relied on the immunoSEQ multiplex PCR assay. RNA was extracted from all samples and reverse transcribed into cDNA, which served as template for TCR sequencing. SuperScript III was used for first-strand cDNA synthesis, primed with a 2:1 mix of oligo-dT and random hexamers. Amplification bias was assessed with a synthetic immune receptor repertoire, and residual bias was removed computationally. The authors processed their data as follows. Raw reads were preprocessed to remove errors, and CDR3 was defined by IMGT conventions from the conserved cysteine to phenylalanine. Clonality was computed by normalizing Shannon entropy by log2 of the number of productive unique TCRs and subtracting the result from 1. Scalp TCRbeta sequences were cross-referenced with sorted blood CD4 and CD8 repertoires so that the CD4 or CD8 identity of scalp clones could be inferred. What TCRdb holds here is the immuneACCESS table cut down to in-frame rearrangements. Part of the clones is not present; checked against another copy, under half of the missing clones reflect an unresolved V gene, and the others are unexplained. D and trimming come from the DNA, and the V and J calls and clone size come from that table. The sample data list 130,000 to 150,000 clones, and 85% to 90% of these were observed just once. In total, the top ten clones hold less than 15% of the sample.

Overall study results and their limits: Lesional scalp, especially in alopecia totalis/universalis, showed higher clonality and more expanded CD8+ clones than normal scalp, suggesting antigenic drive. Scalp TCR repertoire analysis is complicated because resident alphabeta T cells in normal human skin are also sequenced, whereas mouse skin is dominated by gammadelta T cells. TCR sequences shared between patients were less clear than in mice, possibly partly because of HLA diversity in the patient population.

The trim is 2 bases for V and 1 base for J, with a gap of 20 bases between the germline ends. Taken from the germline V gene, the CDR1 and CDR2 loops are MNHNS and SASEGT. The cysteine opens and the phenylalanine closes a CDR3 of 18 amino acids. Solely the CDR3 DNA is kept, with 54 bases framed from the first base. The chain was built from TRBV6-1 and TRBJ2-5, and perhaps TRBD2 as D gene, on 5 matching bases. This TCR was sampled from a human donor with alopecia areata. Material: CD8+ T cells sorted from blood, obtained at week 0. The sequenced DNA: TGTGCCAGCAGTGAATGGTTTTCGGGGAGCCGAGGCCAAGAGACCCAGTACTTC. It translates to CASSEWFSGSRGQETQYF.